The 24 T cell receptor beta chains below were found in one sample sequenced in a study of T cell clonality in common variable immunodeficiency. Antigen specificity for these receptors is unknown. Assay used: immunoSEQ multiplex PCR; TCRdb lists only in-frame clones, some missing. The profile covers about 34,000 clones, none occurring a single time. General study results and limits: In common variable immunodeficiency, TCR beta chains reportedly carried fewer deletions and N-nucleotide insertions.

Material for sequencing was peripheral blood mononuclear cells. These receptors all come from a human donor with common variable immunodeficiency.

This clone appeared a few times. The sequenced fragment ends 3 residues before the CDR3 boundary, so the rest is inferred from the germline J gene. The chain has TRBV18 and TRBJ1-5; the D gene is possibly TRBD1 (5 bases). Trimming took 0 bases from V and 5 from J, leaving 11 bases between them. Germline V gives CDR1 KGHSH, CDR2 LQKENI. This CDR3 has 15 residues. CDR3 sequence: CASSPPMGGDQPQHF. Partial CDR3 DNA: TGTGCCAGCTCACCACCCATGGGGGGTGATCAGCCC.

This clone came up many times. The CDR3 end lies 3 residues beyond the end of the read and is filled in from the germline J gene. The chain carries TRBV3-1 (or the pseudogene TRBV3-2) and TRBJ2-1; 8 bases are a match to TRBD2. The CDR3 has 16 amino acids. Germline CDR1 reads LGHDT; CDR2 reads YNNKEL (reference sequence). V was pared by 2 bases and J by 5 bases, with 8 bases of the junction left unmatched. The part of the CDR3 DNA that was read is TGTGCCAGCAGCCAATGGGTTTTGCGGGAGGACAATGAG. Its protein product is CASSQWVLREDNE. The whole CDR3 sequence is CASSQWVLREDNEQFF.

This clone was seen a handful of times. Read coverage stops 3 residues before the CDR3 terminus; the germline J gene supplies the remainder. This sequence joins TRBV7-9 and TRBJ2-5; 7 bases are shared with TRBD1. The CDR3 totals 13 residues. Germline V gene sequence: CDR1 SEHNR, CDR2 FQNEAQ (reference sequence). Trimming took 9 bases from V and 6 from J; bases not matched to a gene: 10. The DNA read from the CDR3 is TGTGCCAGTACGGGTGACAGGGCTCAGACC. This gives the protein CASTGDRAQT. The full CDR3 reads CASTGDRAQTQYF.

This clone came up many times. The CDR3 loop reads CASSEVLAGNYEQYF. CDR3 bases read: TGTGCCAGCAGTGAAGTTCTAGCGGGGAACTACGAG. The J gene is TRBJ2-7, the V gene TRBV6-1; 9 bases agree with TRBD2. From the germline J gene comes the end of the CDR3, since the read stops 3 residues before it. The CDR3 covers 15 residues. Germline CDR1 and CDR2: MNHNS and SASEGT. J was trimmed by 3 bases and V by 1 base; bases with no gene match: 4.

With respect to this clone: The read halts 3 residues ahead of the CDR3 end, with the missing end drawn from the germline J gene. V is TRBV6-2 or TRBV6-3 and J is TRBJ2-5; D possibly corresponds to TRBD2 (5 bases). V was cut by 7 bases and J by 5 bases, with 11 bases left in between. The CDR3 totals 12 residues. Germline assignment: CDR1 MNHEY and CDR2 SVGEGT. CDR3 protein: CASMDPGETQYF. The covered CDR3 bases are TGTGCCAGCATGGACCCGGGGGAGACC.

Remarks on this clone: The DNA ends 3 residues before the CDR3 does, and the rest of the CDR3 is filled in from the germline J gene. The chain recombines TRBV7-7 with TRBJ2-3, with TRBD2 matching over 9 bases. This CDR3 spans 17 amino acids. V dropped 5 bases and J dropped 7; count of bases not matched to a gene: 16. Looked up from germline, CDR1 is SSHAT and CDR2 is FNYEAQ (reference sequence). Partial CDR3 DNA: TGTGCCAGCAGCCAAATCCACATTAGCGGGAGACCAAATACG. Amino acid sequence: CASSQIHISGRPNT. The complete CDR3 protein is CASSQIHISGRPNTQYF.

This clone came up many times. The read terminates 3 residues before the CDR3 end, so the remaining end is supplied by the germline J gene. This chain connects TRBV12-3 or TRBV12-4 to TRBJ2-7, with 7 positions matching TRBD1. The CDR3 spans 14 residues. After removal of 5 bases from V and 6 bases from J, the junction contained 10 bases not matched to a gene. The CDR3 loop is CASSPTGSGGEQYF. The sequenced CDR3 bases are TGTGCCAGCAGTCCGACAGGGAGCGGTGGCGAG.

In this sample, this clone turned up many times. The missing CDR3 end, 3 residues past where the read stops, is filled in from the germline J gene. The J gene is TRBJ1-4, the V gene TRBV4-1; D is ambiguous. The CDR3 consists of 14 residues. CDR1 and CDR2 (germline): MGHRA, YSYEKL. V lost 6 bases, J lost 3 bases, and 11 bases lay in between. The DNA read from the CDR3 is TGCGCCAGCAGTCCGAAGGGTTCTAATGAAAAA. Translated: CASSPKGSNEK. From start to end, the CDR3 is CASSPKGSNEKLFF.

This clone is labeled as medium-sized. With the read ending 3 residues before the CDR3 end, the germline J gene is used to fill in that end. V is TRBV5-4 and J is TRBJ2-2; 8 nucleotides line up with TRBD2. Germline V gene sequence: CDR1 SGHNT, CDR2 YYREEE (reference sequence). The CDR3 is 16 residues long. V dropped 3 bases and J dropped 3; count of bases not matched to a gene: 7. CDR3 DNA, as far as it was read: TGTGCCAGCAGCTCGCTAAGTAGCGGGGACACCGGGGAG. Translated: CASSSLSSGDTGE. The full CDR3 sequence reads CASSSLSSGDTGELFF.

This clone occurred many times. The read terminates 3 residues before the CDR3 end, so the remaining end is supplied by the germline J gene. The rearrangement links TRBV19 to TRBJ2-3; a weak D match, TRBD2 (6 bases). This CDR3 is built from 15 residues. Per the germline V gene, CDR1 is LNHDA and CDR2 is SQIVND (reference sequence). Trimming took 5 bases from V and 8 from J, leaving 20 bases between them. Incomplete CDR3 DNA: TGTGCCAGTAGTGTCCGACTAGAAGGGTTAGGTACG. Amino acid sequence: CASSVRLEGLGT. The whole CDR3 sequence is CASSVRLEGLGTQYF.

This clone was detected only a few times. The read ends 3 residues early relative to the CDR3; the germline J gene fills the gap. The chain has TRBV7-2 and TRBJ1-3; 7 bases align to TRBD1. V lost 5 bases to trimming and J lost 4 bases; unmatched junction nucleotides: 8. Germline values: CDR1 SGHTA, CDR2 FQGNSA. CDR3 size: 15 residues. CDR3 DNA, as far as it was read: TGTGCCAGCAGCGAACAGGGGTCGGCGGGAAACACC. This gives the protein CASSEQGSAGNT. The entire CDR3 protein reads CASSEQGSAGNTIYF.

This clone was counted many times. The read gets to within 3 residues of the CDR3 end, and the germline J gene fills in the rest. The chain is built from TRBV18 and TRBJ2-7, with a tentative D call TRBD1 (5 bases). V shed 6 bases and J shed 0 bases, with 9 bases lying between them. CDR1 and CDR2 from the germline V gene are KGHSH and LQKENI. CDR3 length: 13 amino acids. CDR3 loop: CASSYQGSYEQYF. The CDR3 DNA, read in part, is TGTGCCAGCTCGTATCAGGGCTCCTACGAG. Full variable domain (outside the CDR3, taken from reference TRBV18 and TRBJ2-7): NAGVMQNPRHLVRRRGQEARLRCSPMKGHSHVYWYRQLPEEGLKFMVYLQKENIIDESGMPKERFSAEFPKEGPSILRIQQVVRGDSAAYFCASSYQGSYEQYFGPGTRLTVT.

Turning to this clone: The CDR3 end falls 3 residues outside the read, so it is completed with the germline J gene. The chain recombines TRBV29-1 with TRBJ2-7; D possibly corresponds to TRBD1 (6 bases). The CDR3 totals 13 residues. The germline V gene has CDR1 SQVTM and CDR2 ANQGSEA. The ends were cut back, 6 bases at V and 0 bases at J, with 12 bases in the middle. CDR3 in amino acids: CSVRQGSSYEQYF. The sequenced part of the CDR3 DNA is TGCAGCGTCCGGCAGGGGAGCTCCTACGAG.

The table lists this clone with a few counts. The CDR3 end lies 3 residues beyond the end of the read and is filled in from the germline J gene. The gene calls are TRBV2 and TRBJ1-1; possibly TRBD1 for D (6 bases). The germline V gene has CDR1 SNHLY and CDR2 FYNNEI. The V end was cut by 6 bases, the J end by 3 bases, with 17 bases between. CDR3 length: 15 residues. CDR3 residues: CASSHQGPPHTEAFF. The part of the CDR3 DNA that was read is TGTGCCAGCAGCCATCAGGGGCCCCCCCACACTGAA. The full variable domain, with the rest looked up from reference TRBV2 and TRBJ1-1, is EPEVTQTPSHQVTQMGQEVILRCVPISNHLYFYWYRQILGQKVEFLVSFYNNEISEKSEIFDDQFSVERPDGSNFTLKIRSTKLEDSAMYFCASSHQGPPHTEAFFGQGTRLTVV.

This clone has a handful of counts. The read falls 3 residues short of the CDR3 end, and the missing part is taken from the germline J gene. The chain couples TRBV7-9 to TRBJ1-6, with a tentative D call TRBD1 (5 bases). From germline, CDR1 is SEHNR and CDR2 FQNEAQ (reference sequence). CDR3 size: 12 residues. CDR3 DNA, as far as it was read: TGTGCCAGCAGCCCCCAGGGCGAGGCC. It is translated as CASSPQGEA. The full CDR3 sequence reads CASSPQGEALHF.

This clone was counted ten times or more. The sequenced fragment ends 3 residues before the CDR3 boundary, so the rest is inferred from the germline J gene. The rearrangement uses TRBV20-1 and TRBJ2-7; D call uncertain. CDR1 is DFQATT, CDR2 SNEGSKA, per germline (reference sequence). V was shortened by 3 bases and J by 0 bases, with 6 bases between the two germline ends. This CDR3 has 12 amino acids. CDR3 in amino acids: CSASPGSYEQYF. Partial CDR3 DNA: TGCAGTGCTAGCCCCGGCTCCTACGAG.

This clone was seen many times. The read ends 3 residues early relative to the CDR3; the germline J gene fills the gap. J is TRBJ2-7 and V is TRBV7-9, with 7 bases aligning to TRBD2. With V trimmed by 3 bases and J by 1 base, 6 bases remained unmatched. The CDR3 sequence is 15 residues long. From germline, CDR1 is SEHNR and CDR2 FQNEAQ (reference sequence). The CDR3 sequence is CASSFGLGSSYEQYF. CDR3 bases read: TGTGCCAGCAGCTTTGGACTAGGAAGTTCCTACGAG.

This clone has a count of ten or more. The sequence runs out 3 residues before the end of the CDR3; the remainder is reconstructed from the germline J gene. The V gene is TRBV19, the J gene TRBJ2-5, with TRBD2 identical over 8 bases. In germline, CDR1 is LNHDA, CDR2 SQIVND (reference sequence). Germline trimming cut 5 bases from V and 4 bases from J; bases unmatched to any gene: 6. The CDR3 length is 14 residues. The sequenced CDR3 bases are TGTGCCAGTAGTCTGGGGACTAGTCCAGAGACC. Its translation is CASSLGTSPET. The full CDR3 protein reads CASSLGTSPETQYF.

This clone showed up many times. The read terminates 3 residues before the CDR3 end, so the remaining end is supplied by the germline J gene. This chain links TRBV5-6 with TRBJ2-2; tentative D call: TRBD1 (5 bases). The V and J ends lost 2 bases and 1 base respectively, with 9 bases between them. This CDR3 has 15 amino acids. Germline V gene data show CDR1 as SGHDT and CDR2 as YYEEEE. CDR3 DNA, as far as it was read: TGTGCCAGCAGCTTACGGACACTGAACACCGGGGAG. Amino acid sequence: CASSLRTLNTGE. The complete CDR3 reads CASSLRTLNTGELFF.

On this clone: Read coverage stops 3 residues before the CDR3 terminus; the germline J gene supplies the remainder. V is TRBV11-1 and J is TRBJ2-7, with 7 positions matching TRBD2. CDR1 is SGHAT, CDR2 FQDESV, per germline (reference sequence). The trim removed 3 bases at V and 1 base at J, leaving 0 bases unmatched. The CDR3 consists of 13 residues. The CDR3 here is CASSFSGSYEQYF. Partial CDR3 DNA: TGTGCCAGCAGCTTTAGCGGGTCCTACGAG.

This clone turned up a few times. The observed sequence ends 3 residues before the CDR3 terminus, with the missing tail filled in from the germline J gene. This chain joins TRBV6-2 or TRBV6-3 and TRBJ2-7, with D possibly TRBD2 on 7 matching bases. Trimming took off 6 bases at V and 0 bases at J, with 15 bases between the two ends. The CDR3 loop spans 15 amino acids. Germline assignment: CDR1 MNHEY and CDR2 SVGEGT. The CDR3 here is CASRKGGASSYEQYF. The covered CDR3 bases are TGTGCCAGCAGGAAGGGGGGGGCTTCCTCCTACGAG.

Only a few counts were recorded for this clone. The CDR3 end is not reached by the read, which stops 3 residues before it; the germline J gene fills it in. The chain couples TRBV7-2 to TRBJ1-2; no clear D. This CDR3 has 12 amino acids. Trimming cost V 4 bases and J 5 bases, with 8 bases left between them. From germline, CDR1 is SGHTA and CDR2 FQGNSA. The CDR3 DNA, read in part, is TGTGCCAGCAGCTCAATCAATTATGGC. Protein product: CASSSINYG. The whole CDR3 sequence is CASSSINYGYTF.

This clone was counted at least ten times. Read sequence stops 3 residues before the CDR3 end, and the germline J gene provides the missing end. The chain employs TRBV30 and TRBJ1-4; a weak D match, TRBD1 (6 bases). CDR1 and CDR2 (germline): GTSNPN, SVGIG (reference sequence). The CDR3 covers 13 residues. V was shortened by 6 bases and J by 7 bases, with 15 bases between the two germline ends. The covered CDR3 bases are TGTGCCTGCCATCGCCAGGGGAGTGAAAAA. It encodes CACHRQGSEK. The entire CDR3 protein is CACHRQGSEKLFF.

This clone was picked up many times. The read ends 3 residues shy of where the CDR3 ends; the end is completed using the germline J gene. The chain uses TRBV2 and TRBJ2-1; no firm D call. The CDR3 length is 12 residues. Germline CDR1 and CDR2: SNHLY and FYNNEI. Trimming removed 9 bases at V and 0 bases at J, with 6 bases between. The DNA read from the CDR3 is TGTGCCAGTTGTCTCTCCTACAATGAG. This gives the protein CASCLSYNE. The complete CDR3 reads CASCLSYNEQFF.